Sequencing of this T cell receptor beta chain was carried out in a study of neoadjuvant anti-PD-1 for oral cavity cancer (dated by TCRdb to about 2021). Regarding the complete study: Before undergoing curative-intent surgical resection, most patients got three to four biweekly nivolumab doses at 3 mg/kg. Patients without progression received a fourth nivolumab dose around day 43 and underwent definitive surgical resection on days 50-56. Under RECIST 1.1, a patient counted as a responder if showing complete response, partial response or stable disease, and as a non-responder if showing progression. The parent correlative cohort had around 11 patients and a response rate of 30% to 35%. Broad study findings and their caveats: TCR analyses included only three patients per response group, and the authors called for larger cohorts for validation. A higher pretreatment blood Treg/Th17 ratio correlated with both higher pretreatment blood TCRbeta clonality and lower post-treatment tumor TCRbeta clonality. Within PBMCs, T cell clonality (Gini index) was significantly higher in non-responders than responders after neoadjuvant nivolumab.

The time point label, read with the paper, signifies: after neoadjuvant nivolumab, at surgical resection. Patients had been newly diagnosed with stage II-IVA oral cavity squamous cell carcinoma, and no prior systemic or radiation treatment had been given to the patients. Everyone in the cohort had locally advanced, HPV-negative oral cavity squamous cell carcinoma. No culture maintenance or expansion was done, as the peripheral blood mononuclear cells went straight to analysis. The samples were drawn from a longitudinal correlative study tied to a single-arm phase II trial testing neoadjuvant nivolumab in oral cavity squamous cell carcinoma. Subject-matched pre- and post-treatment PBMCs and tumors from three responders and three non-responders were subjected to genomic DNA-based TCRbeta sequencing. Peripheral blood mononuclear cells were drawn once before nivolumab treatment and a second time after treatment, when surgery took place. The Maxwell RSC DNA from Cells kit was used to extract genomic DNA from PBMCs.

This clone was observed a single time. Its antigen remains unidentified. No quality values exist for individual bases; no much larger clone is one base distant. Germline trimming: 4 bases from V, 9 bases from J; junction bases outside gene matches: 13. The CDR3 contains 16 residues, cysteine and phenylalanine counted. Solely the CDR3 DNA is kept, with 48 bases framed from the first base. The germline V gene supplies CDR1 MNHNS and CDR2 SASEGT. PBMC libraries used mostly around 0.5 ug of input genomic DNA for deep sequencing, with six replicates per sample. The immunoSEQ hsTCRbeta kit was used to prepare TCRbeta libraries, following the manufacturer's instructions. The finished libraries were brought together in one pool at roughly 2.7 nM, which was then read using an Illumina NovaSeq 6000 S4 flow cell. Concerning the study's data processing: Raw data preprocessing and quality control were performed with the immunoSEQ Analyzer. The analysis was restricted to productive rearrangements, with each unique CDR3 amino acid sequence defining a clonotype. Repertoire clonality was estimated as the Gini-Simpson index, which was calculated using the R package tcR. Gini indices were compared with Student's t test, and associations with tumor size change were assessed by Pearson correlation. This is the immuneACCESS table as TCRdb keeps it, with only in-frame sequences that have V and J called. A part of the clones is gone; compared with another copy, unresolved V genes explain less than half, and the rest is unexplained. V and J calls and clone size are those listed in that table; D and trimming were worked out from the DNA. Across this sample there are about 9,800 clones, with 50% to 70% seen only once. Approximately 4.7% of the sample is in the top ten clones.

The TCR sequence derives from a person aged 35-79 years with oral cavity squamous cell carcinoma. The material was PBMCs, obtained after nivolumab (anti-PD-1) treatment. The receptor chain draws on TRBV6-1 and TRBJ1-5; a stretch of 9 junction bases matches TRBD1. Here is the DNA: TGTGCCAGCAGTGTGTCGGGAGGGACAGGGACCGGGCCCCAGCATTTT. This sequence encodes CASSVSGGTGTGPQHF.